Below, 20 T cell receptor beta chains from the same sample are listed, as sequenced in a study of shared clonotypes between healthy human individuals (dated by TCRdb to 2020 to 2021). The method behind the library was the immunoSEQ multiplex PCR assay. TCRdb limited this immuneACCESS table to in-frame rearrangements with V and J called. A share of clones is missing; checked studies link under half to unresolved V genes, and the rest is unexplained. The sample table holds more than 2,000,000 clones, of which approximately 90% were seen once. The ten most abundant clones make up roughly 0.15% of the sample. The sample consisted of naive CD4+ T cells sorted from blood. This sample's cell subset or site label indicates: CD45RA+ positively selected. These receptors came from a man between 18 and 29 years old in good health.

This clone is a singleton in its sample. This chain joins TRBV30 and TRBJ1-5, with 8 bases identical to TRBD1. The CDR3 totals 14 residues. Looked up from germline, CDR1 is GTSNPN and CDR2 is SVGIG (reference sequence). Trimming removed 4 bases from V and 7 bases from J; junction bases left unmatched: 9. The CDR3 DNA is TGTGCCTGGACTGTGACAGGGGCAGGGCAGCCCCAGCATTTT. Protein product: CAWTVTGAGQPQHF.

The V and J genes are TRBV10-3 and TRBJ2-3; TRBD1 matches at 11 bases. After removal of 7 bases from V and 3 bases from J, the junction contained 6 bases not matched to a gene. Looked up from germline, CDR1 is ENHRY and CDR2 is SYGVKD. There are 15 residues in the CDR3. In DNA, the CDR3 is TGTGCCATCAAGCCGGGACAGGGGGTAACAGATACGCAGTATTTT. This codes for CAIKPGQGVTDTQYF.

The chain recombines TRBV30 with TRBJ1-4; tentative D call: TRBD1 (5 bases). The V end was cut by 3 bases, the J end by 8 bases, with 10 bases between. The V gene's germline CDR1 is GTSNPN and CDR2 SVGIG (reference sequence). The CDR3 sequence is 12 residues long. The CDR3 here is CAWRQGREKLFF. Written as DNA, the CDR3 is TGTGCCTGGAGGCAGGGTCGGGAAAAACTGTTTTTT.

The chain is built from TRBV28 and TRBJ2-7; 9 nucleotides agree with TRBD2. V trimming: 0 bases; J trimming: 7 bases; junction bases outside the gene matches: 4. Germline V gene lookup returns CDR1 MDHEN and CDR2 SYDVKM. The CDR3 runs to 14 residues. The CDR3 DNA reads as TGTGCCAGCAGTTTATGGGGTAGCGGGGGTGAGCAGTACTTC. Encoded protein: CASSLWGSGGEQYF.

The J gene is TRBJ1-1, the V gene TRBV10-1; D gene uncertain. V was pared by 6 bases and J by 0 bases, with 11 bases between. CDR3 length equals 14 residues. Germline CDR1 reads WNHNN; CDR2 reads SYGVQD (reference sequence). The CDR3 region is CASRKAVMNTEAFF. CDR3 DNA sequence: TGCGCCAGCAGAAAGGCAGTCATGAACACTGAAGCTTTCTTT.

The chain recombines TRBV10-3 with TRBJ2-7; 9 bases match TRBD2. V trimming: 6 bases; J trimming: 2 bases; junction bases outside the gene matches: 11. Per the germline V gene, CDR1 is ENHRY and CDR2 is SYGVKD. The CDR3 has 16 residues. CDR3 bases: TGTGCCATCAGCTCTCCGTCGGCGGGAGGGGCCTACGAGCAGTACTTC. Amino acid sequence: CAISSPSAGGAYEQYF.

This rearrangement joins TRBV6-5 to TRBJ2-5; D may be TRBD1 (5 bases). V lost 4 bases, J lost 3 bases, and 15 bases lay in between. CDR1 and CDR2 (germline): MNHEY, SVGAGI. The CDR3 loop spans 15 amino acids. CDR3 in DNA: TGTGCCAGCAGTTTCGCCGGACAAGCTAAAGAGACCCAGTACTTC. Protein product: CASSFAGQAKETQYF.

This clone has just a few counts. The chain recombines TRBV6-5 with TRBJ1-6; TRBD1 aligns across 7 bases. Germline CDR1 MNHEY, CDR2 SVGAGI. V lost 6 bases and J lost 5; bases outside the gene matches: 7. The CDR3 is 15 residues long. The chain's CDR3 is CASRTGTADNSPLHF. The CDR3 DNA reads TGTGCCAGCAGAACCGGGACAGCCGATAATTCACCCCTCCACTTT.

The chain carries TRBV2 and TRBJ1-5, with TRBD1 identical over 7 bases. V lost 6 bases, J lost 5 bases, and 7 bases stayed unmatched. This CDR3 is built from 14 residues. Germline lookup yields CDR1 SNHLY and CDR2 FYNNEI. CDR3 sequence (DNA): TGTGCCAGCAGGCCCCGACAGGGAGATCAGCCCCAGCATTTT. Its protein product is CASRPRQGDQPQHF.

This clone was seen a single time. Other DNA sequences in the sample encode the same CDR3. The gene calls are TRBV27 and TRBJ1-2; 8 bases align to TRBD1. V lost 4 bases and J lost 5; bases outside the gene matches: 6. CDR1 is MNHEY and CDR2 is SMNVEV in the germline V gene (reference sequence). The CDR3 sequence is 14 residues long. The CDR3 sequence is CASSSQGAGYGYTF. The CDR3 DNA reads TGTGCCAGCAGTTCTCAGGGGGCAGGTTATGGCTACACCTTC.

The rearrangement joins TRBV7-2 to TRBJ1-6, with D possibly matching TRBD1 (5 bases). Trimming stripped 4 bases from V and 10 bases from J, with 17 bases between. The CDR3 sequence is 15 residues long. Germline loops: CDR1 SGHTA, CDR2 FQGNSA. CDR3 residues: CASSSMTGGGSPLHF. The CDR3 coding sequence is TGTGCCAGCAGCTCGATGACGGGGGGAGGCTCACCCCTCCACTTT.

This clone occurred once. The rearrangement uses TRBV7-2 and TRBJ1-3; D is perhaps TRBD1 (5 bases). Trimming removed 8 bases from V and 0 bases from J, with 8 bases in between. The CDR3 is made up of 13 amino acids. Germline lookup yields CDR1 SGHTA and CDR2 FQGNSA. CDR3 amino acids: CASARASGNTIYF. The DNA of the CDR3 is TGTGCCAGCGCCAGGGCCTCTGGAAACACCATATATTTT. Combining the CDR3 with reference TRBV7-2 and TRBJ1-3 gives the whole variable domain GAGVSQSPSNKVTEKGKDVELRCDPISGHTALYWYRQSLGQGLEFLIYFQGNSAPDKSGLPSDRFSAERTGGSVSTLTIQRTQQEDSAVYLCASARASGNTIYFGEGSWLTVV.

This clone was detected only once. This chain links TRBV2 with TRBJ2-2; no clear D. The CDR3 has 11 residues. Germline lookup yields CDR1 SNHLY and CDR2 FYNNEI. The V and J ends lost 6 bases and 5 bases respectively, with 4 bases between them. The CDR3 region has the DNA TGTGCCAGCAGAAGAACCGGGGAGCTGTTTTTT. Its protein product is CASRRTGELFF.

The rearrangement uses TRBV6-1 and TRBJ2-1; TRBD2 might be the D (5 bases). The CDR3 has 11 amino acids. Germline assignment: CDR1 MNHNS and CDR2 SASEGT. The germline V and J ends were trimmed by 8 bases and 13 bases, with 15 bases remaining between them. The CDR3 is CASRYMEAQFF. CDR3 nucleotide sequence: TGTGCCAGCCGCTACATGGAGGCTCAGTTCTTC.

The chain recombines TRBV6-6 with TRBJ2-3, with 11 nucleotides matching TRBD2. The V gene's germline CDR1 is MNHNY and CDR2 SVGAGI (reference sequence). V lost 7 bases to trimming and J lost 3 bases; unmatched junction nucleotides: 3. CDR3 size: 14 residues. The CDR3 DNA follows: TGTGCCAGCATGGCTAGCGGGGGGACAGATACGCAGTATTTT. Amino acid sequence: CASMASGGTDTQYF.

The chain uses TRBV5-4 and TRBJ2-3, with TRBD1 as a possible D gene (6 bases). This CDR3 has 15 amino acids. Germline assignment: CDR1 SGHNT and CDR2 YYREEE (reference sequence). V shed 4 bases and J shed 2 bases, with 14 bases lying between them. The CDR3 bases are TGTGCCAGCAGCCATGTGGACAGATACACAGATACGCAGTATTTT. This codes for CASSHVDRYTDTQYF.

A remark on this clone: At the DNA level, this CDR3 is encoded by other sequences in the same sample as well. This chain joins TRBV7-2 and TRBJ2-3; no definite D call. The V gene's germline CDR1 is SGHTA and CDR2 FQGNSA. Deletions cut 2 bases from V and 4 bases from J, with 4 bases between. The CDR3 loop spans 12 amino acids. The CDR3 spells CASSLSSDTQYF. The CDR3 DNA sequence: TGTGCCAGCAGCTTAAGTTCAGATACGCAGTATTTT. Based on the CDR3 plus reference TRBV7-2 and TRBJ2-3, the full variable domain is GAGVSQSPSNKVTEKGKDVELRCDPISGHTALYWYRQSLGQGLEFLIYFQGNSAPDKSGLPSDRFSAERTGGSVSTLTIQRTQQEDSAVYLCASSLSSDTQYFGPGTRLTVL.

CDR3 sequence (DNA): TGTGCCAGCAGCTTAGAGGAAGTGGTGCAGTTCTTC. It codes for CASSLEEVVQFF. The chain is built from TRBV7-2 and TRBJ2-1, with no clear D. Trimming pared 1 base from V and 12 bases from J, leaving 10 bases between. The CDR3 covers 12 residues. Germline assignment: CDR1 SGHTA and CDR2 FQGNSA.

J is TRBJ2-5 and V is TRBV5-4; D is unresolved. The CDR3 is 14 residues long. V was clipped by 4 bases and J by 2 bases, with 12 bases between them. Per germline, CDR1 SGHNT and CDR2 YYREEE (reference sequence). The CDR3 spells CASSNVHYQETQYF. The CDR3 nucleotides read TGTGCCAGCAGCAATGTGCACTATCAAGAGACCCAGTACTTC.

Comment on this clone: Within the sample, other DNA sequences also encode this same CDR3. V usage is TRBV5-4 and J usage is TRBJ2-3; 9 nucleotides line up with TRBD2. The germline gives CDR1 SGHNT, CDR2 YYREEE (reference sequence). CDR3 length: 16 amino acids. V was clipped by 3 bases and J by 0 bases; unmatched bases: 5. This CDR3 is CASSSLAGASTDTQYF. Written as DNA, the CDR3 is TGTGCCAGCAGCTCGTTAGCGGGAGCTAGCACAGATACGCAGTATTTT.